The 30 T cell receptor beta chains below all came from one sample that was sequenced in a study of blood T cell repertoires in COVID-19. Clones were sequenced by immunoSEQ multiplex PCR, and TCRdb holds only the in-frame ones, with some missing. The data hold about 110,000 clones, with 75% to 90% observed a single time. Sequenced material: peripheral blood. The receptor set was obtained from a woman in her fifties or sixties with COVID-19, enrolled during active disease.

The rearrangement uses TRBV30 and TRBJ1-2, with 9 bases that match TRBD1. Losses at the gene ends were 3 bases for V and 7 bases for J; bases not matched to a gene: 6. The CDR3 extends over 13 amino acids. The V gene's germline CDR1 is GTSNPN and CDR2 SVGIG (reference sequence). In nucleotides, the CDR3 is TGTGCCTGGAGCGCCGACAGGGGGGCTGGCTACACCTTC. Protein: CAWSADRGAGYTF.

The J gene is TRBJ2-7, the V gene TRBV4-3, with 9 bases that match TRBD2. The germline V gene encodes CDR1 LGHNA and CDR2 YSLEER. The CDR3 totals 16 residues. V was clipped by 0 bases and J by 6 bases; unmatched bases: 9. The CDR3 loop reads CASSQDWGGGAREQYF. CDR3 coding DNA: TGCGCCAGCAGCCAAGATTGGGGCGGGGGGGCGCGCGAGCAGTACTTC.

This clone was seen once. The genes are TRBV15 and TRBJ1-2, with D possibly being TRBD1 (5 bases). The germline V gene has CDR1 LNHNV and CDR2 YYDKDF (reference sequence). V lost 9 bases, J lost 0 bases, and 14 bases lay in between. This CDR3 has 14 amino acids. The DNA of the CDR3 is TGTGCCACGCGGCAGGGCGAAGCTAACTATGGCTACACCTTC. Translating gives CATRQGEANYGYTF.

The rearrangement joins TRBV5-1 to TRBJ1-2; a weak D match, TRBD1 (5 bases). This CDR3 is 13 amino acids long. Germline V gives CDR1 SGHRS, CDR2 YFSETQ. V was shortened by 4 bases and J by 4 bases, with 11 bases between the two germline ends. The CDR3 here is CASSEDMGYGYTF. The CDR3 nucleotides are TGCGCCAGCAGCGAGGACATGGGCTATGGCTACACCTTC.

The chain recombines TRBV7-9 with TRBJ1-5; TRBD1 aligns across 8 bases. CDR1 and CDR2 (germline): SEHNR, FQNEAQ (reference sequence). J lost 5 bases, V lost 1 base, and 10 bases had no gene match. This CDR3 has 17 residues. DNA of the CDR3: TGTGCCAGCAGCTTAGTCGGACAGGGAAGGGGTTATCAGCCCCAGCATTTT. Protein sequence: CASSLVGQGRGYQPQHF.

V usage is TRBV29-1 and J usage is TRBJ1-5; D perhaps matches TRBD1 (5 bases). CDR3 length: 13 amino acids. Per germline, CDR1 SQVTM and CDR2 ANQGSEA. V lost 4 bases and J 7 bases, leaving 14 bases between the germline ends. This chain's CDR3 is CSVGRGNGQPQHF. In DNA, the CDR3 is TGCAGCGTTGGGAGGGGTAATGGGCAGCCCCAGCATTTT. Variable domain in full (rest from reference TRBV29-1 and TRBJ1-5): SAVISQKPSRDICQRGTSLTIQCQVDSQVTMMFWYRQQPGQSLTLIATANQGSEATYESGFVIDKFPISRPNLTFSTLTVSNMSPEDSSIYLCSVGRGNGQPQHFGDGTRLSIL.

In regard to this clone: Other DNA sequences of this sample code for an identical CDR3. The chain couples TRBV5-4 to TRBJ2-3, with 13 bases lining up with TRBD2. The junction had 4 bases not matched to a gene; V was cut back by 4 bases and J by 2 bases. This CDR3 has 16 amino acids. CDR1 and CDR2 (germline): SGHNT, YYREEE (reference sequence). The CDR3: CASSRTSGGDTDTQYF. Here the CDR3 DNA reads TGTGCCAGCAGCCGGACTAGCGGGGGCGACACAGATACGCAGTATTTT. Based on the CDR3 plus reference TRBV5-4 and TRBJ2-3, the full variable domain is ETGVTQSPTHLIKTRGQQVTLRCSSQSGHNTVSWYQQALGQGPQFIFQYYREEENGRGNFPPRFSGLQFPNYSSELNVNALELDDSALYLCASSRTSGGDTDTQYFGPGTRLTVL.

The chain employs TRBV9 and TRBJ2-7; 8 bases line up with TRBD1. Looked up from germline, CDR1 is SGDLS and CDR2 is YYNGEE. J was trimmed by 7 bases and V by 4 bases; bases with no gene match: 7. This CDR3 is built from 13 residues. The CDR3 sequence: CASSPQGAGEQYF. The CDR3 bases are TGTGCCAGCAGCCCCCAGGGGGCGGGGGAGCAGTACTTC.

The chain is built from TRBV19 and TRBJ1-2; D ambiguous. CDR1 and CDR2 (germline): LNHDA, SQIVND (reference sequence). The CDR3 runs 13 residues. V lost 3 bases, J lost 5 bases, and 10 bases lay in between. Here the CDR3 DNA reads TGTGCCAGTAGTATTGGAGGGTATTATGGCTACACCTTC. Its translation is CASSIGGYYGYTF.

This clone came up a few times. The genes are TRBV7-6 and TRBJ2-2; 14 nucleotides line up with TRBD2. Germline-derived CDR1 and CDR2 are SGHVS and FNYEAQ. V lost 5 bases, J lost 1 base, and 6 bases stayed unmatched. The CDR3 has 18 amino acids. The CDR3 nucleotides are TGTGCCAGCAGCCGTTCCGGGACTAGCGGGGGGAACACCGGGGAGCTGTTTTTT. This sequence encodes CASSRSGTSGGNTGELFF.

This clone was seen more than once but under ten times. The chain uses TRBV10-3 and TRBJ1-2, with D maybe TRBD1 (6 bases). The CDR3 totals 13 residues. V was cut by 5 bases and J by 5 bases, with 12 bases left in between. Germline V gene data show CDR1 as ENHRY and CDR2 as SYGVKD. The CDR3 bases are TGTGCCATCAGTTCGACAGGAGGTTATGGCTACACCTTC. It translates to CAISSTGGYGYTF.

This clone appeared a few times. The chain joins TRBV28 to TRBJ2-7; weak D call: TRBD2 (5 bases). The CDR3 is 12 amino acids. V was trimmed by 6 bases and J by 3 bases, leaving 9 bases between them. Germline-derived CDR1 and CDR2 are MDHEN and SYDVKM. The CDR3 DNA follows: TGTGCCAGCAGAAAGGGAGACTACGAGCAGTACTTC. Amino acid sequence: CASRKGDYEQYF.

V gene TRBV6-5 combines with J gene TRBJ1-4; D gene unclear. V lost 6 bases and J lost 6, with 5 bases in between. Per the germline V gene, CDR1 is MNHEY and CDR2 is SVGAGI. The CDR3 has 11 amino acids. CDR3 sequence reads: CASRRDEKLFF. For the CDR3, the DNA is TGTGCCAGCAGGAGGGATGAAAAACTGTTTTTT.

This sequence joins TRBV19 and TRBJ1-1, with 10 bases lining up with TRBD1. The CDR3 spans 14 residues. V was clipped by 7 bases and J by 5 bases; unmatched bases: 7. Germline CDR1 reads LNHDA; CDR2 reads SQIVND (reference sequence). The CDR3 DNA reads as TGTGCCAGTAAGCCGACAGGGGGCCAAACTGAAGCTTTCTTT. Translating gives CASKPTGGQTEAFF. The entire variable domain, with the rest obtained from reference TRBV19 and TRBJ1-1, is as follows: DGGITQSPKYLFRKEGQNVTLSCEQNLNHDAMYWYRQDPGQGLRLIYYSQIVNDFQKGDIAEGYSVSREKKESFPLTVTSAQKNPTAFYLCASKPTGGQTEAFFGQGTRLTVV.

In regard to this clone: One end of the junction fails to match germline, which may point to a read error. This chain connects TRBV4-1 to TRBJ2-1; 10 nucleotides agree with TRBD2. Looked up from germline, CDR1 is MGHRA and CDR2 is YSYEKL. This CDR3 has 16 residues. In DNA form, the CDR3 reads TGCGCCAGCAGACAAGCACTAGCGGGGAACTACAATGAGCAGTTCTTC. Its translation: CASRQALAGNYNEQFF.

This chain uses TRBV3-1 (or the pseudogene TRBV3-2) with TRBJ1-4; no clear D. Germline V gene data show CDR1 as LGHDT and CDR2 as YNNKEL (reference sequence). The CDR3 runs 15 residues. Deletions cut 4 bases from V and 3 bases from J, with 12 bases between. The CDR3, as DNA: TGTGCCAGCAGCCCACGGACTGCCCCTAATGAAAAACTGTTTTTT. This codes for CASSPRTAPNEKLFF.

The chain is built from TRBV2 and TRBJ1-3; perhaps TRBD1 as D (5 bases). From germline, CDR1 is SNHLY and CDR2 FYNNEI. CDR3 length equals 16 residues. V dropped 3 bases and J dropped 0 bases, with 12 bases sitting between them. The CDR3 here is CASSDSGLGSGNTIYF. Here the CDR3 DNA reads TGTGCCAGCAGTGATTCAGGGTTAGGCTCTGGAAACACCATATATTTT.

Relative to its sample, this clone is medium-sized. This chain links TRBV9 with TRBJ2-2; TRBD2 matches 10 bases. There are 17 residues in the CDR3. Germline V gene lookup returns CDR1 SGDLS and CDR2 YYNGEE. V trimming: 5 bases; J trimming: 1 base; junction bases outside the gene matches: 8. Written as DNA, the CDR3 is TGTGCCAGCAGGGAGACGGGGACTAGCGAGAACACCGGGGAGCTGTTTTTT. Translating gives CASRETGTSENTGELFF.

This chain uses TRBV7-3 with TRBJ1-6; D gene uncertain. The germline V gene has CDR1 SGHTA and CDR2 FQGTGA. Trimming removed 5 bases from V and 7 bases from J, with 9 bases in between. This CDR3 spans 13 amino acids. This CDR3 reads CASSPTENSPLHF. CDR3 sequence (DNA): TGTGCCAGCAGCCCCACAGAGAATTCACCCCTCCACTTT.

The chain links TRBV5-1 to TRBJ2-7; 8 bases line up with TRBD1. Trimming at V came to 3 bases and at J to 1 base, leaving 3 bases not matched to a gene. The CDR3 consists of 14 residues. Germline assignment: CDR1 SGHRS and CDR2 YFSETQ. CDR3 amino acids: CASSSGTGSYEQYF. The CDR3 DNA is TGCGCCAGCAGCTCGGGGACAGGATCCTACGAGCAGTACTTC.

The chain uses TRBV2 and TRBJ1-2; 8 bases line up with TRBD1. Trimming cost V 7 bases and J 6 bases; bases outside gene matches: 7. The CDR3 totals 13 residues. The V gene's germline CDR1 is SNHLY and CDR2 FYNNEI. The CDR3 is CASNPGQGDGYTF. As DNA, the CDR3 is TGTGCCAGCAACCCTGGACAGGGAGATGGCTACACCTTC.

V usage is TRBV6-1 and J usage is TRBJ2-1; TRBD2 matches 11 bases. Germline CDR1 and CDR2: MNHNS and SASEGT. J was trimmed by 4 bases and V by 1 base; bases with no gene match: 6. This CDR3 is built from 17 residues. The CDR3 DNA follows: TGTGCCAGCAGTGAAGATCCTAGCGGGGGGACTTACAATGAGCAGTTCTTC. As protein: CASSEDPSGGTYNEQFF.

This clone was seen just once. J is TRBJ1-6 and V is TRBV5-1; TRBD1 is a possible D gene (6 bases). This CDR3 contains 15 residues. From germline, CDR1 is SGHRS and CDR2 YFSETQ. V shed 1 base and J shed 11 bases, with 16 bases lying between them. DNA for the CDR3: TGCGCCAGCAGCTTGATAGACAGGAATGATGCACCCCTCCACTTT. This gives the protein CASSLIDRNDAPLHF.

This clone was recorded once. CDR3: CASSIKGVSGANVLTF. DNA of the CDR3: TGTGCCAGTAGTATCAAGGGAGTGTCTGGGGCCAACGTCCTGACTTTC. The chain links TRBV19 to TRBJ2-6, with a weak D call TRBD2 (5 bases). Germline CDR1 is LNHDA and CDR2 is SQIVND (reference sequence). The V end lost 3 bases, the J end lost 1 base, and 10 bases lay between the germline ends. The length of the CDR3 is 16 residues.

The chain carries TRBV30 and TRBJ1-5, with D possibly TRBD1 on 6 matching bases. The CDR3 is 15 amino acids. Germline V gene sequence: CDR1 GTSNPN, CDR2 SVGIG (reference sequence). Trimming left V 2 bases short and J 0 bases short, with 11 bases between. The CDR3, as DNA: TGTGCCTGGAGTCCAGGGGATTATAGCAATCAGCCCCAGCATTTT. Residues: CAWSPGDYSNQPQHF.

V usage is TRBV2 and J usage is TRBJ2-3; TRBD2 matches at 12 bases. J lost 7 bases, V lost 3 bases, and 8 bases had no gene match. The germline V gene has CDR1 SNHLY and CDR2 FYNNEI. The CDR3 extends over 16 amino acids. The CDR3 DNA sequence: TGTGCCAGCAGTGATTTGCTAGCGGGGGGGCCATATACGCAGTATTTT. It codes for CASSDLLAGGPYTQYF.

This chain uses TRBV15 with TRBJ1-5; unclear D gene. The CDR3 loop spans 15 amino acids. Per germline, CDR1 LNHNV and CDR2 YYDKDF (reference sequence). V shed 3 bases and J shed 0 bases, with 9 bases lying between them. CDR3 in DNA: TGTGCCACCAGCAGTTACCTATATAGCAATCAGCCCCAGCATTTT. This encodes CATSSYLYSNQPQHF. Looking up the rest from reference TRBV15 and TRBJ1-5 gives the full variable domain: DAMVIQNPRYQVTQFGKPVTLSCSQTLNHNVMYWYQQKSSQAPKLLFHYYDKDFNNEADTPDNFQSRRPNTSFCFLDIRSPGLGDTAMYLCATSSYLYSNQPQHFGDGTRLSIL.

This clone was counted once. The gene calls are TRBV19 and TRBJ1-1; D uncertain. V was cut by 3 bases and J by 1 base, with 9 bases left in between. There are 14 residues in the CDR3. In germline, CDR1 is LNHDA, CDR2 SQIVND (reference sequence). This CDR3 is CASSMWAQNTEAFF. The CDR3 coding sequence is TGTGCCAGTAGTATGTGGGCCCAGAACACTGAAGCTTTCTTT.

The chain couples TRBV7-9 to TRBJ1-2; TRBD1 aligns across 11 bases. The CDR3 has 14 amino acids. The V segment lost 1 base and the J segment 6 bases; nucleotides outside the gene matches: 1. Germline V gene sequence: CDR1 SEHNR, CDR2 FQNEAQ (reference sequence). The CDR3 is CASSLGTGGDGYTF. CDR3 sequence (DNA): TGTGCCAGCAGCTTAGGGACAGGGGGCGATGGCTACACCTTC.

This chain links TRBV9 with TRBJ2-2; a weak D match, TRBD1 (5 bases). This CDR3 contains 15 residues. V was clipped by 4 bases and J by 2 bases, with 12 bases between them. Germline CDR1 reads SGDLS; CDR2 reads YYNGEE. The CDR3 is CASSQTTVNTGELFF. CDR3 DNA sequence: TGTGCCAGCAGCCAAACGACAGTTAACACCGGGGAGCTGTTTTTT.